A single sample gave rise to the 27 T cell receptor beta chains below, sequenced in a study of identical twins. Via MiXCR, TCRdb re-called the 5' RACE reads, giving one row per CDR3 protein. The data contain under 350,000 distinct CDR3 sequences, 8.5% to 9.5% of them singletons. These sequences were also reported in another study, on yellow fever vaccine responses in identical twins.

The specimen was CD8+ T cells sorted from blood. The receptors derive from a woman in her late teens or twenties in good health.

The rearrangement links TRBV5-1 to TRBJ2-7; tentatively, D is TRBD2 (6 bases). The CDR3 consists of 14 residues. V lost 0 bases, J lost 5 bases, and 12 bases lay in between. Germline loops: CDR1 SGHRS, CDR2 YFSETQ. As DNA, the CDR3 is TGCGCCAGCAGCTTGGTGACTAGTTCGCACGAGCAGTACTTC. It specifies CASSLVTSSHEQYF.

This clonotype came up a few times. J is TRBJ2-7 and V is TRBV7-9; 8 positions match TRBD2. This CDR3 spans 14 amino acids. Losses at the gene ends were 5 bases for V and 6 bases for J; bases not matched to a gene: 9. The germline gives CDR1 SEHNR, CDR2 FQNEAQ (reference sequence). CDR3 loop: CASSTGTRSGEQYF. The CDR3 DNA sequence: TGTGCCAGCAGCACCGGGACTAGGTCAGGCGAGCAGTACTTC.

There are a few counts of this clonotype. The chain couples TRBV2 to TRBJ2-3, with 7 bases aligning to TRBD2. J was trimmed by 2 bases and V by 8 bases; bases with no gene match: 19. The CDR3 contains 18 residues. CDR1 and CDR2 from the germline V gene are SNHLY and FYNNEI. The chain's CDR3 is CASQTTKRSGDPTDTQYF. CDR3 in DNA: TGTGCCAGCCAAACAACGAAAAGAAGCGGGGACCCCACAGATACGCAGTATTTT.

This clonotype was counted between two and nine times. The gene calls are TRBV11-2 and TRBJ1-1; D call uncertain. V lost 3 bases and J lost 4, with 9 bases in between. This CDR3 has 13 residues. The germline CDR1 and CDR2 sequences are SGHAT and FQNNGV. CDR3 in DNA: TGTGCCAGCAGCTTTCCCATGGCCACTGAAGCTTTCTTT. Protein sequence: CASSFPMATEAFF.

This clonotype was picked up many times. The chain links TRBV6-2 or TRBV6-3 to TRBJ2-7; D ambiguous. Per the germline V gene, CDR1 is MNHEY and CDR2 is SVGEGT. The CDR3 covers 13 residues. Trimming shortened V by 5 bases and J by 4 bases, and 12 bases separated the two germline ends. CDR3 amino acids: CASSPPRKYEQYF. CDR3 nucleotides: TGTGCCAGCAGTCCACCCCGGAAATACGAGCAGTACTTC.

This chain joins TRBV5-1 and TRBJ1-1; 7 bases agree with TRBD1. From germline, CDR1 is SGHRS and CDR2 YFSETQ. V dropped 0 bases and J dropped 2; count of bases not matched to a gene: 7. The CDR3 has 16 amino acids. Here the CDR3 reads CASSLAPGQTNTEAFF. The CDR3 nucleotides are TGCGCCAGCAGCTTGGCCCCGGGACAGACTAACACTGAAGCTTTCTTT.

The J gene is TRBJ1-2, the V gene TRBV7-3; possible D gene TRBD1, 5 bases. The CDR3 runs to 13 residues. From germline, CDR1 is SGHTA and CDR2 FQGTGA. The V end was cut by 1 base, the J end by 2 bases, with 5 bases between. CDR3 loop: CASSLKGNYGYTF. CDR3 bases: TGTGCCAGCAGCTTAAAGGGGAACTATGGCTACACCTTC.

This clonotype showed up just a few times. This rearrangement joins TRBV20-1 to TRBJ2-7; D might be TRBD2 (5 bases). This CDR3 is built from 13 residues. In germline, CDR1 is DFQATT, CDR2 SNEGSKA (reference sequence). The V end lost 0 bases, the J end lost 2 bases, and 8 bases lay between the germline ends. For the CDR3, the DNA is TGCAGTGCTAGAGATTGGGAGACCTACGAGCAGTACTTC. Its translation: CSARDWETYEQYF.

The rearrangement uses TRBV7-9 and TRBJ1-4; 9 positions match TRBD1. CDR1 SEHNR and CDR2 FQNEAQ come from the germline V gene (reference sequence). V lost 3 bases to trimming and J lost 7 bases; unmatched junction nucleotides: 3. The CDR3 sequence is 14 residues long. CDR3 in amino acids: CASSLSTGGEKLFF. The CDR3 region has the DNA TGTGCCAGCAGCTTGTCGACAGGGGGTGAAAAACTGTTTTTT.

This clonotype was recorded a few times. V gene TRBV11-2 combines with J gene TRBJ2-3; 11 positions match TRBD2. The V segment lost 1 base and the J segment 4 bases; nucleotides outside the gene matches: 4. The CDR3 sequence is 16 residues long. CDR1 and CDR2 from the germline V gene are SGHAT and FQNNGV. The CDR3 is CASSLVAGGLADTQYF. For the CDR3, the DNA is TGTGCCAGCAGCTTAGTAGCGGGAGGGCTTGCAGATACGCAGTATTTT.

This clonotype was picked up a small number of times. V is TRBV11-3 and J is TRBJ1-1, with 7 bases that match TRBD1. CDR1 SGHNT and CDR2 YENEEA come from the germline V gene. The junction had 7 bases not matched to a gene; V was cut back by 5 bases and J by 4 bases. The CDR3 is 14 amino acids. In DNA form, the CDR3 reads TGTGCCAGCAGCGGAAGTACAGGGGCCACTGAAGCTTTCTTT. This translates into CASSGSTGATEAFF.

The chain has TRBV7-9 and TRBJ2-3; 10 bases are shared with TRBD1. Germline CDR1 is SEHNR and CDR2 is FQNEAQ (reference sequence). The length of the CDR3 is 17 residues. Trimming cost V 4 bases and J 2 bases; bases outside gene matches: 9. In nucleotides, the CDR3 is TGTGCCAGCAGCTCGACGGGGACAGGGGTGTTCACAGATACGCAGTATTTT. This gives the protein CASSSTGTGVFTDTQYF.

This clonotype was seen a few times. The chain links TRBV6-5 to TRBJ2-7; D gene ambiguous. This CDR3 comprises 14 residues. V gave up 0 bases and J gave up 3 bases, with 9 bases separating them. Germline-derived CDR1 and CDR2 are MNHEY and SVGAGI. The CDR3: CASSYSRYRYEQYF. As DNA, the CDR3 is TGTGCCAGCAGTTACTCGCGGTACCGCTACGAGCAGTACTTC.

V gene TRBV15 combines with J gene TRBJ2-7; 10 bases are shared with TRBD2. This CDR3 region has 17 residues. J lost 5 bases, V lost 0 bases, and 10 bases had no gene match. CDR1 is LNHNV, CDR2 YYDKDF, per germline (reference sequence). The CDR3 region is CATSRDNLAGEGNEQYF. DNA for the CDR3: TGTGCCACCAGCAGAGACAATCTAGCGGGAGAAGGGAACGAGCAGTACTTC.

A few counts support this clonotype. Here the CDR3 reads CASSPEDGRVLYNEQFF. The DNA for the CDR3 is TGTGCCAGCAGCCCTGAGGACGGCAGGGTCCTCTACAATGAGCAGTTCTTC. V is TRBV7-9 and J is TRBJ2-1; the D gene is possibly TRBD1 (5 bases). The CDR3 is 17 residues long. Germline V gene data show CDR1 as SEHNR and CDR2 as FQNEAQ (reference sequence). V lost 5 bases, J lost 3 bases, and 20 bases lay in between.

The chain recombines TRBV24-1 with TRBJ2-7; TRBD2 matches 8 bases. The germline CDR1 and CDR2 sequences are KGHDR and SFDVKD. V shed 2 bases, J shed 4 bases, and the junction held 6 bases outside the gene matches. The CDR3 sequence is 15 residues long. DNA of the CDR3: TGTGCCACCAGTGATTCCGGGACTAGTGCGTACGAGCAGTACTTC. Its translation: CATSDSGTSAYEQYF.

Ten or more counts support this clonotype. The V and J genes are TRBV27 and TRBJ2-1; maybe TRBD1 (6 bases). The CDR3 covers 14 residues. V lost 6 bases and J 4 bases, leaving 13 bases between the germline ends. Germline CDR1 is MNHEY and CDR2 is SMNVEV (reference sequence). The chain's CDR3 is CASSSARGYNEQFF. As DNA, the CDR3 is TGTGCCAGCAGCTCGGCCAGGGGATACAATGAGCAGTTCTTC.

This clonotype was picked up a small number of times. The rearrangement links TRBV7-9 to TRBJ1-1, with D perhaps TRBD1 (5 bases). The V and J ends lost 0 bases and 2 bases respectively, with 13 bases between them. The CDR3 totals 16 residues. Germline V gene sequence: CDR1 SEHNR, CDR2 FQNEAQ (reference sequence). Written as DNA, the CDR3 is TGTGCCAGCAGCTTAGCGCTATCTGGGGGTAACACTGAAGCTTTCTTT. It codes for CASSLALSGGNTEAFF.

The chain couples TRBV30 to TRBJ2-3; 11 bases fit TRBD2. This CDR3 spans 16 amino acids. With V trimmed by 5 bases and J by 4 bases, 11 bases remained unmatched. Germline CDR1 reads GTSNPN; CDR2 reads SVGIG (reference sequence). CDR3 nucleotide sequence: TGTGCCTGGGGCCCTCGAGTTAGCGGGAGGGCAGATACGCAGTATTTT. This sequence encodes CAWGPRVSGRADTQYF.

This clonotype turned up a few times. J is TRBJ2-1 and V is TRBV6-5; D is possibly TRBD1 (6 bases). The CDR3 is 16 residues long. The V gene lost 3 bases and the J gene lost 2 bases, with 14 bases spanning the gap. Germline-derived CDR1 and CDR2 are MNHEY and SVGAGI. The CDR3 region has the DNA TGTGCCAGCAGTTATGACAGGTCGGGTCCCTACAATGAGCAGTTCTTC. It codes for CASSYDRSGPYNEQFF.

At least ten counts were recorded for this clonotype. The chain has TRBV10-3 and TRBJ1-5; D uncertain. Trimming took 2 bases from V and 5 from J, leaving 16 bases between them. The CDR3 is 16 amino acids. CDR1 and CDR2 from the germline V gene are ENHRY and SYGVKD. CDR3 coding DNA: TGTGCCATCAGTGAGGCAGACAACCCCGGCTATCAGCCCCAGCATTTT. Its translation: CAISEADNPGYQPQHF.

The V call is TRBV30, the J call TRBJ2-7; no firm D call. V was clipped by 0 bases and J by 3 bases, with 6 bases between them. CDR1 GTSNPN and CDR2 SVGIG come from the germline V gene (reference sequence). The CDR3 has 12 amino acids. CDR3 coding DNA: TGTGCCTGGAGTGTACTGGGCTACGAGCAGTACTTC. It yields the protein CAWSVLGYEQYF.

This clonotype occurred many times. CDR3 loop: CATSRDAGQPDTQYF. The DNA of the CDR3 is TGTGCCACCAGCAGAGATGCCGGACAGCCAGATACGCAGTATTTT. J is TRBJ2-3 and V is TRBV15; a possible D gene is TRBD1 (6 bases). The germline gives CDR1 LNHNV, CDR2 YYDKDF (reference sequence). The CDR3 has 15 residues. V lost 0 bases and J 4 bases, leaving 11 bases between the germline ends.

The chain combines TRBV6-1 with TRBJ2-1; 8 bases are a match to TRBD2. This CDR3 region has 15 residues. V lost 8 bases and J lost 4; bases outside the gene matches: 10. Germline assignment: CDR1 MNHNS and CDR2 SASEGT. CDR3 sequence reads: CASREGRGLYNEQFF. DNA for the CDR3: TGTGCCAGCCGGGAGGGGCGCGGACTATACAATGAGCAGTTCTTC.

In this sample, this clonotype turned up a few times. This chain uses TRBV27 with TRBJ2-3; 9 bases are a match to TRBD1. The CDR3 extends over 16 amino acids. The germline gives CDR1 MNHEY, CDR2 SMNVEV (reference sequence). J gave up 2 bases and V 3 bases, and 6 bases lay outside the gene matches. The CDR3 DNA sequence: TGTGCCAGCAGTTTTCGGACAGGGGCAGCCACAGATACGCAGTATTTT. Translating it yields CASSFRTGAATDTQYF.

This clonotype was seen many times. This chain links TRBV5-6 with TRBJ2-7, with D hard to call. V was cut by 1 base and J by 6 bases, with 11 bases left in between. The CDR3 consists of 13 residues. Germline V gives CDR1 SGHDT, CDR2 YYEEEE. CDR3 loop: CASSLLAGSEQYF. DNA for the CDR3: TGTGCCAGCAGCTTGTTGGCAGGTAGCGAGCAGTACTTC.

The chain carries TRBV20-1 and TRBJ2-3, with 8 bases matching TRBD2. V was pared by 7 bases and J by 5 bases, with 11 bases of the junction left unmatched. Germline V gives CDR1 DFQATT, CDR2 SNEGSKA (reference sequence). The CDR3 runs 14 residues. The CDR3 is CSVPRGGRRDTQYF. CDR3 sequence (DNA): TGCAGTGTTCCCCGGGGGGGCCGTAGAGATACGCAGTATTTT.